Listed below are T cell receptor beta chains from one sample, sequenced in a study of T cell responses to AZD1222 COVID-19 vaccine. The data were produced by immunoSEQ multiplex PCR, yet TCRdb's version contains in-frame clones alone and is incomplete. The repertoire holds some 110,000 clones, with roughly 84% as singletons. Material: peripheral blood, obtained on day 0 of AZD1222 vaccination. These receptors originate from an adult in good health. CDR3s include the opening cysteine and the closing phenylalanine or tryptophan. The order of the fields is CDR3 protein, CDR3 DNA, CDR3 length, D gene, V gene, J gene, clone size. The D gene is left open where the match is weak. Expanded clones are given a class, and other clones once, few, many or no size at all.

CASSQVASGSWNEQFF,TGTGCCAGCAGCCAAGTTGCTAGCGGGAGTTGGAATGAGCAGTTCTTC,16,TRBD2,TRBV3-1/TRBV3-2,TRBJ2-1,NA
CATSDSSGESRNEQFF,TGTGCCACCAGTGATTCATCGGGGGAGTCCAGGAATGAGCAGTTCTTC,16,NA,TRBV24-1,TRBJ2-1,few
CASSYSPGLRGRQPQHF,TGTGCCAGCAGTTACTCCCCAGGCCTACGGGGCCGGCAGCCCCAGCATTTT,17,NA,TRBV6-2/TRBV6-3,TRBJ1-5,NA
CSAGRSSSYNEQFF,TGCAGCGCTGGGAGGAGCAGCTCCTACAATGAGCAGTTCTTC,14,NA,TRBV29-1,TRBJ2-1,NA
CASSQRGQVNSYNEQFF,TGTGCCAGCAGCCAGAGGGGACAGGTCAACTCCTACAATGAGCAGTTCTTC,17,TRBD1,TRBV4-2,TRBJ2-1,NA
CASSQDRVGGVQFF,TGCGCCAGCAGCCAAGACCGGGTCGGGGGGGTACAGTTCTTC,14,TRBD2,TRBV4-3,TRBJ2-1,NA
CASSSRAYNSPLHF,TGTGCCAGCAGCTCCCGGGCATATAATTCACCCCTCCACTTT,14,NA,TRBV11-2,TRBJ1-6,NA
CASSQLAGFEQYF,TGTGCCAGCAGCCAGTTAGCGGGATTCGAGCAGTACTTC,13,TRBD2,TRBV4-2,TRBJ2-7,NA
CASSATRRGGDQYF,TGTGCCAGCAGTGCGACTAGGAGGGGAGGGGACCAGTACTTC,14,TRBD2,TRBV9,TRBJ2-5,once
CASSRSGGSNQPQHF,TGTGCCAGTAGTCGCAGCGGGGGTAGCAATCAGCCCCAGCATTTT,15,NA,TRBV19,TRBJ1-5,NA
CASSPPSSSYEQYF,TGTGCCAGCTCACCACCGAGCAGCTCCTACGAGCAGTACTTC,14,NA,TRBV18,TRBJ2-7,NA
CASSIDPPTVIGYTF,TGTGCCAGTAGTATAGATCCTCCGACGGTGATCGGCTACACCTTC,15,NA,TRBV19,TRBJ1-2,once
CASSLSSGRVTGELFF,TGTGCCAGCAGCTTGTCTAGCGGGAGGGTCACCGGGGAGCTGTTTTTT,16,TRBD2,TRBV7-9,TRBJ2-2,NA
CASSLALRTGGGYTF,TGTGCCAGCAGCTTGGCCTTAAGGACAGGGGGTGGCTACACCTTC,15,TRBD1,TRBV5-4,TRBJ1-2,NA
CASSPGQDRYF,TGTGCCAGCTCACCCGGACAGGACCGGTACTTC,11,TRBD1,TRBV18,TRBJ2-7,NA
CASSSWTAGARGEANYGYTF,TGCGCCAGCAGCTCTTGGACAGCAGGGGCCCGAGGGGAAGCTAACTATGGCTACACCTTC,20,NA,TRBV5-1,TRBJ1-2,NA
CASSRAGNYGYTF,TGTGCCAGTAGTAGGGCCGGGAACTATGGCTACACCTTC,13,NA,TRBV19,TRBJ1-2,NA
CAPGYGDTQYF,TGCGCCCCCGGGTACGGTGATACGCAGTATTTT,11,NA,TRBV20-1,TRBJ2-3,NA
CASTLMGQLSYGYTF,TGTGCCAGTACCCTCATGGGACAGCTATCCTATGGCTACACCTTC,15,TRBD1,TRBV19,TRBJ1-2,few
CASSPPGRPGANVLTF,TGTGCCAGCTCACCACCGGGTCGGCCTGGGGCCAACGTCCTGACTTTC,16,NA,TRBV18,TRBJ2-6,NA
CAISPGQGPQETQYF,TGTGCCATCAGTCCCGGACAGGGCCCCCAAGAGACCCAGTACTTC,15,TRBD1,TRBV10-3,TRBJ2-5,NA
CSVATLAGVHEQFF,TGCAGCGTTGCAACACTAGCGGGAGTGCATGAGCAGTTCTTC,14,TRBD2,TRBV29-1,TRBJ2-1,NA
CASSYSWGATAYEQYF,TGTGCCAGCAGTTACTCGTGGGGGGCAACGGCCTACGAGCAGTACTTC,16,NA,TRBV6-2/TRBV6-3,TRBJ2-7,NA
CASSQAGGTYEQYF,TGTGCCAGCAGCCAGGCGGGGGGCACCTACGAGCAGTACTTC,14,TRBD2,TRBV7-2,TRBJ2-7,NA
CASSPGDTDTQYF,TGTGCCAGCAGCCCCGGGGACACAGATACGCAGTATTTT,13,NA,TRBV5-6,TRBJ2-3,NA
CASSFGNHNSPLHF,TGTGCCAGCAGCTTCGGAAACCACAATTCACCCCTCCACTTT,14,NA,TRBV5-8,TRBJ1-6,NA
CASGPGTVNEKLFF,TGTGCCAGCGGACCCGGGACAGTAAATGAAAAACTGTTTTTT,14,TRBD1,TRBV5-4,TRBJ1-4,NA
CASSSAGGSYTEAFF,TGTGCCAGTAGTTCGGCAGGGGGAAGTTACACTGAAGCTTTCTTT,15,TRBD1,TRBV19,TRBJ1-1,NA
CASRGEVDSPLHF,TGCGCCAGCAGAGGGGAAGTGGATTCACCCCTCCACTTT,13,NA,TRBV5-1,TRBJ1-6,NA
CASSFGAGGGDGYTF,TGTGCCAGCAGCTTCGGCGCAGGGGGCGGGGATGGCTACACCTTC,15,TRBD1,TRBV7-9,TRBJ1-2,NA
CASSIHPTGSRSYEQYF,TGTGCCAGTAGTATTCATCCGACAGGGTCCCGCTCCTACGAGCAGTACTTC,17,TRBD1,TRBV19,TRBJ2-7,NA
CASSLGLGQFNYGYTF,TGTGCCAGCAGCTTGGGGTTGGGACAGTTCAACTATGGCTACACCTTC,16,TRBD1,TRBV5-5,TRBJ1-2,NA
CASSLNRGRGEKLFF,TGTGCCAGCAGCCTTAACAGGGGGCGAGGCGAAAAACTGTTTTTT,15,TRBD1,TRBV7-2,TRBJ1-4,few
CASSYVSTGPQETQYF,TGTGCCAGCAGTTACGTTTCTACAGGGCCCCAAGAGACCCAGTACTTC,16,NA,TRBV6-5,TRBJ2-5,once
CASHRGTYSYNEQFF,TGTGCCAGCCACAGGGGGACCTACTCCTACAATGAGCAGTTCTTC,15,TRBD1,TRBV18,TRBJ2-1,NA
CASSDLSLNTEAFF,TGTGCCAGCAGTGACCTAAGCTTGAACACTGAAGCTTTCTTT,14,NA,TRBV6-1,TRBJ1-1,NA
CASSPPGSETQYF,TGTGCCAGCTCACCACCAGGGTCGGAGACCCAGTACTTC,13,NA,TRBV18,TRBJ2-5,NA
CASSQRGDRLLAYEQYF,TGTGCCAGCAGCCAAAGGGGTGACCGACTCCTAGCCTACGAGCAGTACTTC,17,NA,TRBV4-2,TRBJ2-7,NA
CATSGQTAPHTDTQYF,TGTGCCACCAGTGGACAGACAGCCCCACACACAGATACGCAGTATTTT,16,NA,TRBV24-1,TRBJ2-3,NA
CASSTANSPLHF,TGTGCCAGCAGTACGGCCAATTCACCCCTCCACTTT,12,NA,TRBV12-3/TRBV12-4,TRBJ1-6,NA
CASRKGTPSNQPQHF,TGTGCCAGTAGGAAAGGGACACCTAGCAATCAGCCCCAGCATTTT,15,NA,TRBV19,TRBJ1-5,NA
CATSRGGSSYEQYF,TGTGCCACCAGCAGAGGCGGCAGCTCCTACGAGCAGTACTTC,14,NA,TRBV15,TRBJ2-7,NA
CASRHGHGDIQYF,TGTGCCAGCAGACATGGACACGGTGACATTCAGTACTTC,13,NA,TRBV3-1/TRBV3-2,TRBJ2-4,NA
CASSVSRYQETQYF,TGTGCCAGCAGCGTCAGCAGATACCAAGAGACCCAGTACTTC,14,NA,TRBV9,TRBJ2-5,once
CATSRDSLGSYEQYF,TGTGCCACCAGCAGAGACTCCCTGGGGAGCTACGAGCAGTACTTC,15,NA,TRBV15,TRBJ2-7,few
CACSDRANQETQYF,TGTGCCTGCTCGGACAGGGCTAACCAAGAGACCCAGTACTTC,14,TRBD1,TRBV5-4,TRBJ2-5,NA
CASSAKGLTGGLAYEQYF,TGTGCCAGCAGTGCGAAGGGGTTGACAGGGGGCCTGGCGTACGAGCAGTACTTC,18,TRBD1,TRBV6-1,TRBJ2-7,once
CASSLVLGTSGKAYEQYF,TGTGCCAGCAGCTTAGTTCTAGGGACTAGCGGGAAAGCATACGAGCAGTACTTC,18,TRBD2,TRBV7-2,TRBJ2-7,NA
CASSLARQVSNQPQHF,TGTGCCAGCAGCTTAGCGCGGCAGGTTAGCAATCAGCCCCAGCATTTT,16,NA,TRBV7-8,TRBJ1-5,NA
CASSPGDSRYTF,TGTGCCAGCAGCCCCGGGGACAGCCGCTACACCTTC,12,TRBD1,TRBV3-1/TRBV3-2,TRBJ1-2,few
CASSQVKIAFETQYF,TGTGCCAGCAGCCAAGTTAAGATAGCGTTCGAGACCCAGTACTTC,15,NA,TRBV3-1/TRBV3-2,TRBJ2-5,once
CASSAEGWVTEAFF,TGTGCCAGCAGTGCGGAGGGCTGGGTCACTGAAGCTTTCTTT,14,NA,TRBV2,TRBJ1-1,NA
CASSLDGSSYNEQFF,TGCGCCAGCAGCTTGGACGGCAGCTCCTACAATGAGCAGTTCTTC,15,NA,TRBV5-1,TRBJ2-1,NA
CASKGRTGGPFEQYF,TGTGCCAGCAAAGGGAGGACGGGGGGGCCGTTCGAGCAGTACTTC,15,TRBD2,TRBV6-6,TRBJ2-7,NA
CASSDRGTKHF,TGTGCCAGCAGTGACAGGGGGACAAAGCACTTC,11,TRBD1,TRBV6-1,TRBJ1-2,NA
CASRRHGDRSSTSYRNQPQHF,TGTGCCAGCAGACGACACGGAGACAGATCATCGACTTCCTATCGCAATCAGCCCCAGCATTTT,21,NA,TRBV6-7,TRBJ1-5,NA
CASSQESGGPRAQYF,TGCGCCAGCAGCCAAGAGAGCGGGGGGCCGAGGGCGCAGTATTTT,15,TRBD2,TRBV4-1,TRBJ2-3,NA
CASSSGGRIYNEQFF,TGTGCCAGCAGCTCAGGGGGGAGAATTTACAATGAGCAGTTCTTC,15,NA,TRBV7-2,TRBJ2-1,NA
CASSQVYGETQYF,TGTGCCAGCAGCCAAGTCTATGGGGAGACCCAGTACTTC,13,NA,TRBV3-1/TRBV3-2,TRBJ2-5,NA